This T cell receptor (beta chain) stems from a study of T cells after yellow fever vaccination (dated by TCRdb to about 2019). Broadly, across the study: The SMART-Seq v4 Ultra Low Input RNA kit was used to prepare libraries from fractions with low cell numbers. Bulk TCR alpha and beta repertoires were sequenced longitudinally to track T-cell clones before and after primary and booster YFV17D yellow fever vaccination. Two healthy male donors made up the cohort, one aged 18 to 30 years and the other aged 30 to 40 years. Bulk PBMC replicates and cell subsets were isolated from blood drawn at multiple timepoints before and after both primary and secondary immunization.

Findings and caveats that apply to the study as a whole: FACS-sorted repertoires could contain abundant contaminating clonotypes from the bulk population, so computational filtering was required. Compared with the primary T-cell response, the secondary T-cell response was weaker but faster, peaking on day 5 rather than day 15. Because the study included only a couple of donors, the extent to which the findings can be generalized is limited. Most clones expanded after primary vaccination were re-detected after the booster (just under 97% of CD4 and approximately 89% of CD8), suggesting broad memory maintenance. A small fraction of clonotypes showed up in both the CD4 and CD8 compartments, probably as a result of convergent recombination.

On this clonotype: It lacks a known antigen. Within one base of it there is no much larger clone, and no base qualities were kept.

TCR cDNA was synthesized by 5'RACE template switching, which introduced a universal primer site and unique molecular identifiers. Priming for cDNA synthesis came from both the TCR alpha and TCR beta constant segments. Library amplification used two PCR steps, and the second PCR step added sample barcodes and sequencing adapters. Sequencing of the libraries was done on either Illumina HiSeq 2500 (2x100 bp) or NovaSeq (2x150 bp). On the study's bioinformatics: MIGEC handled demultiplexing of reads and collapsing into UMI consensus sequences, while MiXCR performed V(D)J alignment. Clonotypes responding to the vaccine were identified with edgeR on replicate PBMC samples, with the criteria of FDR below 0.01 and a log2 fold change above 5 up to day 15. Each bulk clonotype received a CD4 or CD8 identity based on whether the sequenced CD4 or CD8 repertoire contained that clonotype at higher abundance. TCRdb's own reprocessing of the public reads used fastp at Q25 and MiXCR and kept productive beta chains. Here each entry gathers all rows of one CDR3 protein and keeps the most common genes and DNA. The V and J calls here are based on TCRdb, not the publication. The sample table records some 670,000 distinct CDR3 sequences; 10% to 15% of these occur just once. Jointly, the top ten make up 15% of the sample.

Its CDR3 holds 19 amino acids, cysteine through phenylalanine. Only the CDR3 part of the read is kept: 57 bases, read in frame from the first base. As encoded in the germline V gene, CDR1 is SGHDT while CDR2 is YYEEEE. From V the trimming removes 4 bases and from J it removes 5 bases, while the gene matches leave 20 bases of the junction unaccounted for. In the paper's terms, the treatment or condition label means: live attenuated yellow fever vaccine strain. At each blood-draw timepoint, two biological replicates of bulk PBMCs were collected. PBMCs were isolated from peripheral blood using a standard Ficoll-Paque protocol. RNA was extracted with TriZol from bulk PBMCs, CD4 and CD8 fractions, and dextramer-positive and dextramer-negative fractions.

The source is a young man who received the YFV17D yellow fever vaccine. The chain uses TRBV5-6 and TRBJ2-2, with TRBD1 matching 7 junction bases. The specimen comprised PBMCs, sampled on the day of the yellow fever booster vaccination. The CDR3 loop reads CASSPGLGGAVFRTGELFF. The DNA sequence reads TGTGCCAGCAGCCCCGGGCTAGGGGGCGCAGTTTTTCGTACCGGGGAGCTGTTTTTT.